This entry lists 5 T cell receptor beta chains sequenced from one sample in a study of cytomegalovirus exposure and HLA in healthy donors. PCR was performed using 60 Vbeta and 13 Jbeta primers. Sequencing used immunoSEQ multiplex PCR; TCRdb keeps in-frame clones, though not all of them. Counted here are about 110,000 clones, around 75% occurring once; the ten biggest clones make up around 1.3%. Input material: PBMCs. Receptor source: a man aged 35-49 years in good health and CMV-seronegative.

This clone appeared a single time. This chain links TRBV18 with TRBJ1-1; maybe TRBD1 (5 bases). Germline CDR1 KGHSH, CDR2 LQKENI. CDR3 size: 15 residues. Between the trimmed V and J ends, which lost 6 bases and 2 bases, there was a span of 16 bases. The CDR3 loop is CASSPVGGPNTEAFF. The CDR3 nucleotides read TGTGCCAGCTCCCCAGTGGGGGGACCCAACACTGAAGCTTTCTTT.

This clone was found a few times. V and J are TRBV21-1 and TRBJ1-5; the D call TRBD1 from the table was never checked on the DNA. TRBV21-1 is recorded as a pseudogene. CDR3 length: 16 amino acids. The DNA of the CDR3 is TGTGCCAGCAGCCTCCCGGACAGGGGCGGGAATCAGCCCCAGCATTTT. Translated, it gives CASSLPDRGGNQPQHF.

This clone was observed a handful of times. The CDR3 DNA is TGTGCCAGCAGCCAAGAAGCCAGGGGCACTGAAGCTTTCTTT. Translation: CASSQEARGTEAFF. V usage is TRBV14 and J usage is TRBJ1-1; D possibly corresponds to TRBD1 (6 bases). The germline V gene encodes CDR1 SGHDN and CDR2 FVKESK. V dropped 0 bases and J dropped 4 bases, with 9 bases sitting between them. This CDR3 is 14 amino acids long. Full variable domain (missing parts from reference TRBV14 and TRBJ1-1): EAGVTQFPSHSVIEKGQTVTLRCDPISGHDNLYWYRRVMGKEIKFLLHFVKESKQDESGMPNNRFLAERTGGTYSTLKVQPAELEDSGVYFCASSQEARGTEAFFGQGTRLTVV.

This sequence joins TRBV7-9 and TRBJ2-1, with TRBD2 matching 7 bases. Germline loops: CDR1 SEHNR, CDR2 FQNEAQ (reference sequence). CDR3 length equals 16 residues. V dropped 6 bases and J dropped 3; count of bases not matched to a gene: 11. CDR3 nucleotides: TGTGCCAGCAGTTATTCTCCTGGCGGGGGCTACAATGAGCAGTTCTTC. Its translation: CASSYSPGGGYNEQFF. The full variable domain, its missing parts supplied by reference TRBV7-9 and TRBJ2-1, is DTGVSQNPRHKITKRGQNVTFRCDPISEHNRLYWYRQTLGQGPEFLTYFQNEAQLEKSRLLSDRFSAERPKGSFSTLEIQRTEQGDSAMYLCASSYSPGGGYNEQFFGPGTRLTVL.

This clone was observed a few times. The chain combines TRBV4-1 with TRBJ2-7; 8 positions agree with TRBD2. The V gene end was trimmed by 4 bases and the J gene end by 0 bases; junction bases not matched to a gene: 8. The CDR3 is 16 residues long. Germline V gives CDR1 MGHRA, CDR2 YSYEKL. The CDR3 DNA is TGCGCCAGCAGCCGAACCCTAGCGGGTACCTCCTACGAGCAGTACTTC. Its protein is CASSRTLAGTSYEQYF.